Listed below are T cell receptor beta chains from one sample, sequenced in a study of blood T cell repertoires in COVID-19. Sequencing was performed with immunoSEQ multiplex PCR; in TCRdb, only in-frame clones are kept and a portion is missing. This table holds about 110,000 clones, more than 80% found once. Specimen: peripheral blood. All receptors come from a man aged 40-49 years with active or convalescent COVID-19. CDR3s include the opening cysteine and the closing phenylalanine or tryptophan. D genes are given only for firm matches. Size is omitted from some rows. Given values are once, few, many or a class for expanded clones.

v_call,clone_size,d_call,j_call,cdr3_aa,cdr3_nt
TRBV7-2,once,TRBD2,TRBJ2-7,CASSLVAGVSYEQYF,TGTGCCAGCAGCTTAGTCGCGGGGGTGTCCTACGAGCAGTACTTC
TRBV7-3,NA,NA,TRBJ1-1,CASSETGTPLSPTEAFF,TGTGCCAGCAGCGAAACAGGGACCCCTTTATCTCCCACTGAAGCTTTCTTT
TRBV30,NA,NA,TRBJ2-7,CAWSSGRSNEQYF,TGTGCCTGGAGTTCGGGTAGAAGCAACGAGCAGTACTTC
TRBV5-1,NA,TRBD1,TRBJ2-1,CATTTGWGNEQFF,TGCGCCACCACGACAGGGTGGGGCAATGAGCAGTTCTTC
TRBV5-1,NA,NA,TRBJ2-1,CASTLLTGMGYNEQFF,TGCGCCAGCACCCTCCTAACCGGGATGGGGTACAATGAGCAGTTCTTC
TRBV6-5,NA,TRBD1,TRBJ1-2,CAIYSTGTGEGYTF,TGTGCCATATATTCAACCGGGACAGGGGAGGGCTACACCTTC
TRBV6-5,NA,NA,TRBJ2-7,CASTLGAGTYEQYF,TGTGCCAGCACCCTGGGGGCAGGGACCTACGAGCAGTACTTC
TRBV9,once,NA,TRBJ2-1,CASSVAIGASPYNEQFF,TGTGCCAGCAGCGTAGCCATAGGGGCTTCACCCTACAATGAGCAGTTCTTC
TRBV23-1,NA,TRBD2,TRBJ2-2,CASSPGPGTSGSDTGELFF,TGCGCCAGCAGTCCGGGACCCGGGACTAGCGGGAGCGACACCGGGGAGCTGTTTTTT
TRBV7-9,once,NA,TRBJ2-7,CASSLDGGKVDEQYF,TGTGCCAGCAGCTTAGATGGCGGGAAGGTGGACGAGCAGTACTTC
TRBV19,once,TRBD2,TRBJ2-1,CASSRTSGSSYNEQFF,TGTGCCAGTAGTCGGACTAGCGGGAGCTCCTACAATGAGCAGTTCTTC
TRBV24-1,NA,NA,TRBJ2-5,CATSDPRGGRETQYF,TGTGCCACCAGTGATCCCCGCGGAGGTCGAGAGACCCAGTACTTC
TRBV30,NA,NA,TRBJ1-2,CAWSPPFPGIYGYTF,TGTGCCTGGAGTCCCCCTTTTCCAGGAATATATGGCTACACCTTC
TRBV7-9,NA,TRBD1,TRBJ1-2,CASSLRQGNYGYTF,TGTGCCAGCAGCTTGAGACAGGGTAACTATGGCTACACCTTC
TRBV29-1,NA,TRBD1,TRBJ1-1,CSVTDRVTFF,TGCAGCGTCACCGACAGGGTTACTTTCTTT
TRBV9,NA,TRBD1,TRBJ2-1,CASSETGGPNEQFF,TGTGCCAGCAGCGAAACAGGGGGCCCCAATGAGCAGTTCTTC
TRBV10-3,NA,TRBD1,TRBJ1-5,CAISPGTGINQPQHF,TGTGCCATCAGCCCCGGGACAGGGATCAATCAGCCCCAGCATTTT
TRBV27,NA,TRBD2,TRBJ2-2,CASSLELADLTGELFF,TGTGCCAGCAGTTTAGAACTAGCGGACCTCACCGGGGAGCTGTTTTTT
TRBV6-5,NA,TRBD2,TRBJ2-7,CASSLAGGYEQYF,TGTGCCAGCAGCTTAGCGGGAGGTTACGAGCAGTACTTC
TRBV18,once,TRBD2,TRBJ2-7,CASSPPEVAGAPSYEQYF,TGTGCCAGCTCACCACCGGAGGTAGCGGGAGCGCCCTCCTACGAGCAGTACTTC
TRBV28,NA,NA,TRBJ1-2,CASSRPTDLPNYGYTF,TGTGCCAGCAGCCGCCCTACAGACCTTCCTAACTATGGCTACACCTTC
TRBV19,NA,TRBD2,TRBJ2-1,CASVPGTSGYNEQFF,TGTGCCAGTGTACCCGGGACTAGCGGCTACAATGAGCAGTTCTTC
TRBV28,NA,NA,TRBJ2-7,CASSFGASYEQYF,TGTGCCAGCAGTTTTGGAGCCTCCTACGAGCAGTACTTC
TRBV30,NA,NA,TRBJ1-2,CAWRGVREDGYTF,TGTGCCTGGAGGGGGGTTAGGGAGGATGGCTACACCTTC
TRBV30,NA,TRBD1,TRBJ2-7,CACMTGSYEQYF,TGTGCCTGCATGACAGGGTCCTACGAGCAGTACTTC
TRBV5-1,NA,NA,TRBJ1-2,CASSLGAGQLYGYTF,TGCGCCAGCAGCTTGGGGGCTGGACAGCTCTATGGCTACACCTTC
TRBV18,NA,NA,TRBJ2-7,CASSPFSETYEQYF,TGTGCCAGCTCACCATTCTCAGAAACGTACGAGCAGTACTTC
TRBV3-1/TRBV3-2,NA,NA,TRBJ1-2,CASSQGVNTKIYGYTF,TGTGCCAGCAGCCAAGGAGTAAATACCAAAATTTATGGCTACACCTTC
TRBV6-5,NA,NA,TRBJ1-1,CASSYEGRVGTEAFF,TGTGCCAGCAGTTACGAGGGAAGGGTGGGCACTGAAGCTTTCTTT
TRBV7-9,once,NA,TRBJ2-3,CASSLHSGYTDTQYF,TGTGCCAGCAGCCTCCATAGCGGTTACACAGATACGCAGTATTTT
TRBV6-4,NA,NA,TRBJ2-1,CASSADGSSNEQFF,TGTGCCAGCAGTGCTGACGGGAGCAGCAATGAGCAGTTCTTC
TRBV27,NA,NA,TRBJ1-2,CASSRGWFYGYTF,TGTGCCAGCAGTCGAGGATGGTTCTATGGCTACACCTTC
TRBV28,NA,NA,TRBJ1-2,CASSFFSGINYGYTF,TGTGCCAGCAGTTTTTTTTCAGGGATTAACTATGGCTACACCTTC
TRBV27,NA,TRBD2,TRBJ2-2,CATKQVAGVDTGELFF,TGTGCCACCAAACAGGTAGCGGGAGTCGACACCGGGGAGCTGTTTTTT
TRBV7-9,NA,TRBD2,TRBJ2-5,CASSPGGGIETQYF,TGTGCCAGCAGCCCTGGGGGAGGGATAGAGACCCAGTACTTC
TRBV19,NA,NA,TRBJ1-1,CASSMVAGNTEAFF,TGTGCCAGTAGTATGGTGGCAGGGAACACTGAAGCTTTCTTT
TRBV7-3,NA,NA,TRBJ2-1,CASSLNTYNEQFF,TGTGCCAGCAGCTTAAATACCTACAATGAGCAGTTCTTC
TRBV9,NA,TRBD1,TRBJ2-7,CASSEVGQGYTEQYF,TGTGCCAGCAGCGAAGTGGGACAGGGGTATACGGAGCAGTACTTC
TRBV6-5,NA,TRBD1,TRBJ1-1,CASSTYLTGEAFF,TGTGCCAGCAGTACTTACCTTACAGGGGAGGCTTTCTTT
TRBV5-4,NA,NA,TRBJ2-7,CASSSSKDSYYEQYF,TGTGCCAGCAGTTCATCTAAAGACAGTTACTACGAGCAGTACTTC
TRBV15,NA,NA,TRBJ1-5,CATSRDLQVNPVSNQPQHF,TGTGCCACCAGCAGAGATCTCCAGGTCAACCCTGTAAGCAATCAGCCCCAGCATTTT
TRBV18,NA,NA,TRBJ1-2,CASSPPATGANYGYTF,TGTGCCAGCTCACCACCGGCTACAGGCGCTAACTATGGCTACACCTTC
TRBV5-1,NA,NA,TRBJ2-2,CASSLVSANTGELFF,TGCGCCAGCAGCTTGGTTAGCGCGAACACCGGGGAGCTGTTTTTT
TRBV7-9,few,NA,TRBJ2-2,CASSPRAAVYTGELFF,TGTGCCAGCAGCCCCCGAGCGGCTGTTTATACCGGGGAGCTGTTTTTT
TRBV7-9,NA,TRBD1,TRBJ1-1,CASSPWDRQFTEAFF,TGTGCCAGCAGCCCATGGGACAGACAGTTCACTGAAGCTTTCTTT
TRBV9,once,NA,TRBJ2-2,CASSVSGGELFF,TGTGCCAGCAGCGTATCGGGCGGGGAGCTGTTTTTT
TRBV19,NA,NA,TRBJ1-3,CASQGYSGNTIYF,TGTGCCAGTCAGGGGTACTCTGGAAACACCATATATTTT
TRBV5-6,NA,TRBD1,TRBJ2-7,CASSWTWGQGLEQYF,TGTGCCAGCAGCTGGACTTGGGGACAGGGGTTGGAGCAGTACTTC
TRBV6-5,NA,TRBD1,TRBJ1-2,CASSYDSGGAGYTF,TGTGCCAGCAGTTACGACTCAGGGGGCGCGGGCTACACCTTC
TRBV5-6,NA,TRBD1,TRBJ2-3,CASSLGQGVDTQYF,TGTGCCAGCAGCTTGGGGCAGGGGGTGGATACGCAGTATTTT
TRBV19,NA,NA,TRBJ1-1,CASSIRGGNTEAFF,TGTGCCAGTAGTATACGCGGGGGGAACACTGAAGCTTTCTTT
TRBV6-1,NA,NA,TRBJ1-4,CASSEGEPGVGNEKLFF,TGTGCCAGCAGTGAAGGGGAACCGGGGGTAGGGAACGAAAAACTGTTTTTT
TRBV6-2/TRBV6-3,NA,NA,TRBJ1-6,CASSYASGRTPLHF,TGTGCCAGCAGTTATGCGTCAGGGAGGACACCCCTCCACTTT
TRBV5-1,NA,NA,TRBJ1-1,CASSGWSGVNTEAFF,TGCGCCAGCAGCGGTTGGTCAGGGGTGAACACTGAAGCTTTCTTT
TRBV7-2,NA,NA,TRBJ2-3,CASSLPGQGGEDTQYF,TGTGCCAGCAGCTTACCAGGACAGGGAGGGGAAGATACGCAGTATTTT
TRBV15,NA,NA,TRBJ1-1,CATSRDRITDMNTEAFF,TGTGCCACCAGCAGAGATCGAATTACGGACATGAACACTGAAGCTTTCTTT
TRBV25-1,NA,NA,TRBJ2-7,CASSESVLAWEQYF,TGTGCCAGCAGTGAGAGTGTCCTAGCGTGGGAGCAGTACTTC
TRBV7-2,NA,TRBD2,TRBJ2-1,CASSPRTSSNNEQFF,TGTGCCAGCAGCCCAAGGACTAGTAGCAACAATGAGCAGTTCTTC
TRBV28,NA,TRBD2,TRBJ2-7,CASSRGLAGSYEQYF,TGTGCCAGCAGTCGGGGACTAGCGGGCTCCTACGAGCAGTACTTC
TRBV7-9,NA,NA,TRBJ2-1,CASSPPWDSLNNEQFF,TGTGCCAGCAGCCCGCCCTGGGACTCCTTAAACAATGAGCAGTTCTTC